This TCR beta chain was documented in a study of blood T cell repertoires in COVID-19. Original data processing: The authors estimated nucleated cell counts from reference gene primer amplification. Assay used: immunoSEQ multiplex PCR; TCRdb lists only in-frame clones, some missing. D and trimming were read from the DNA, whereas the V and J calls and clone size are those reported in that table. The data contain roughly 250,000 clones, around four fifths of them singletons. Trimming stripped 0 bases from V and 3 bases from J, with 5 bases between. In germline, CDR1 is KGHSH, CDR2 LQKENI. The CDR3 is 14 amino acids.

This TCR derives from a woman aged 60 to 75 with active or convalescent COVID-19. The chain has TRBV18 and TRBJ2-2; weak D call: TRBD1 (5 bases). The sequenced material came from peripheral blood. CDR3 nucleotides: TGTGCCAGCTCACCACCGACAGACACCGGGGAGCTGTTTTTT. Translated, it gives CASSPPTDTGELFF.